Listed below are T cell receptor beta chains from one sample, sequenced in a study of CD4+ T cells in melanoma. Profiling relied on immunoSEQ multiplex PCR, and the TCRdb table lists in-frame clones only, not all of them. The table shows around 19,000 clones, with approximately 84% occurring only once. The source material was cells from a culture (not recorded whether cultured in vitro). The receptor set was obtained from a human donor with melanoma. CDR3s include the opening cysteine and the closing phenylalanine or tryptophan. A D gene is named only where the DNA matches it firmly. Not all rows give a size; the values are once, few, many and, for expanded clones, a class.

.	TRBV12-5	few	TRBJ1-1	TGTGCTAGTGGTTTGGCTAAGGGAAATCTCTACACTGAAGCTTTCTTT	CASGLAKGNLYTEAFF
TRBD2	TRBV27	.	TRBJ2-7	TGTGCCAGCAAGTGGAGCGGGGGAACCTACGAGCAGTACTTC	CASKWSGGTYEQYF
.	TRBV9	.	TRBJ1-3	TGTGCCAGCAGCCCCTCTAGCCGCCGGGTTTCTGGAAACACCATATATTTT	CASSPSSRRVSGNTIYF
.	TRBV4-1	few	TRBJ2-1	TGCGCCAGCAGCCAAGAGGGTTTTAGTACTATAAGCTCCTACAATGAGCAGTTCTTC	CASSQEGFSTISSYNEQFF
.	TRBV27	once	TRBJ1-2	TGTGCCAGCAGTACCCGGACAGTGGGCGGCTACACCTTC	CASSTRTVGGYTF
.	TRBV6-5	large	TRBJ1-4	TGTGCCAGCAGTTACTCGAAGGGGAGTAATGAAAAACTGTTTTTT	CASSYSKGSNEKLFF
.	TRBV6-6	.	TRBJ1-1	TGTGCCAGCAGTTACTCCAGGGTGAGAGGGAACACTGAAGCTTTCTTT	CASSYSRVRGNTEAFF
.	TRBV19	.	TRBJ2-2	TGTGCCAGTAGTACGGGGAGAATCTACACCGGGGAGCTGTTTTTT	CASSTGRIYTGELFF
TRBD1	TRBV7-6	.	TRBJ2-7	TGTGCCAGCAGCTTAGCGGGGACAGCCGCCACCTACGAGCAGTACTTC	CASSLAGTAATYEQYF
.	TRBV6-5	.	TRBJ1-2	TGTGCCAGCAGTTACTTTGGAGGAAACTATGGCTACACCTTC	CASSYFGGNYGYTF
.	TRBV2	.	TRBJ1-2	TGTGCCAGCAGTCCCACGGACCGGGGCTATGGCTACACCTTC	CASSPTDRGYGYTF
.	TRBV11-2	.	TRBJ2-5	TGTGCCAGCACCTTCTCGGAGGGCGAGACCCAGTACTTC	CASTFSEGETQYF
.	TRBV2	.	TRBJ2-7	TGTGCCAGCAATTGGGGTAGGGGCTACGAGCAGTACTTC	CASNWGRGYEQYF
.	TRBV2	.	TRBJ1-1	TGTGCCAGCAGGGCCTTCGGAACTGAAGCTTTCTTT	CASRAFGTEAFF
TRBD2	TRBV7-3	.	TRBJ2-3	TGTGCCAGCAGCCCGGGAGCGGGGGGAGGCACAGATACGCAGTATTTT	CASSPGAGGGTDTQYF
.	TRBV5-4	.	TRBJ1-2	TGTGCCAGCAAGTTTTCCAGACAGTCCTCTGGCTACACCTTC	CASKFSRQSSGYTF
.	TRBV11-2	once	TRBJ1-4	TGTGCCAGCAGCTTAGATCGGCAGGAAAAACTGTTTTTT	CASSLDRQEKLFF
.	TRBV7-2	.	TRBJ2-7	TGTGCCAGCAGCTTACTCCCAGGGGGGGCCTACGAGCAGTACTTC	CASSLLPGGAYEQYF